The 20 T cell receptor beta chains below were found in one sample sequenced in a study of blood T cell repertoires in COVID-19. TCRdb keeps only in-frame clones here, not all; method: immunoSEQ multiplex PCR. The table shows some 200,000 clones, with approximately 89% occurring only once. Sequenced: peripheral blood. The receptors stem from a middle-aged woman with acute or convalescent COVID-19.

The rearrangement links TRBV7-9 to TRBJ1-1, with D possibly matching TRBD1 (5 bases). Between the trimmed V and J ends, which lost 7 bases and 4 bases, there was a span of 10 bases. Germline assignment: CDR1 SEHNR and CDR2 FQNEAQ (reference sequence). The CDR3 is 12 amino acids. The CDR3 region has the DNA TGTGCCAGCACCGCGGGGGGCACTGAAGCTTTCTTT. Its translation is CASTAGGTEAFF.

This clone has more than one count but fewer than ten. The chain has TRBV7-9 and TRBJ1-2; perhaps TRBD1 as D (5 bases). The V end was cut by 5 bases, the J end by 4 bases, with 17 bases between. The CDR3 runs 15 residues. Germline V gene data show CDR1 as SEHNR and CDR2 as FQNEAQ (reference sequence). The CDR3 nucleotides are TGTGCCAGCAGCCGCTCCGGGGGGGTCGGCTATGGCTACACCTTC. Translating gives CASSRSGGVGYGYTF.

The chain links TRBV5-5 to TRBJ1-2, with D maybe TRBD1 (6 bases). The CDR3 spans 15 residues. Germline assignment: CDR1 SGHKS and CDR2 YYEKEE (reference sequence). Trimming pared 2 bases from V and 3 bases from J, leaving 14 bases between. The CDR3 region has the DNA TGTGCCAGCAGCTTTTCGCCGGGACAACACTATGGCTACACCTTC. Protein sequence: CASSFSPGQHYGYTF.

The CDR3 region is CASTLDRSSGNTIYF. The DNA for the CDR3 is TGTGCCAGCACGCTCGACAGATCCTCTGGAAACACCATATATTTT. The chain employs TRBV6-5 and TRBJ1-3, with D possibly matching TRBD1 (5 bases). The CDR3 loop spans 15 amino acids. V was pared by 7 bases and J by 0 bases, with 13 bases between. Looked up from germline, CDR1 is MNHEY and CDR2 is SVGAGI.

V is TRBV30 and J is TRBJ1-1, with 7 positions matching TRBD1. After removal of 3 bases from V and 5 bases from J, the junction contained 9 bases not matched to a gene. Per germline, CDR1 GTSNPN and CDR2 SVGIG (reference sequence). CDR3 size: 14 residues. DNA for the CDR3: TGTGCCTGGAGCGCCCCAGGGGGATTGACTGAAGCTTTCTTT. Encoded protein: CAWSAPGGLTEAFF.

V is TRBV5-6 and J is TRBJ1-2, with unresolved D. V was pared by 1 base and J by 1 base, with 8 bases between. This CDR3 is built from 14 residues. Germline CDR1 and CDR2: SGHDT and YYEEEE. CDR3 sequence: CASSLSRSNYGYTF. In DNA, the CDR3 is TGTGCCAGCAGCTTGAGCCGGAGTAACTATGGCTACACCTTC.

The J gene is TRBJ2-4, the V gene TRBV21-1; TRBD1, the table's D call, was not compared with the DNA. TRBV21-1 is listed as a pseudogene. The length of the CDR3 is 19 residues. CDR3 DNA: TGTGCCAGCAGCAAAGTAGGCTCGCGGTTCGACAGGGCCAAAAACATTCAGTACTTC. This encodes CASSKVGSRFDRAKNIQYF.

The chain's CDR3 is CASSLEGQVGTEAFF. CDR3 nucleotides: TGTGCCAGCAGCTTAGAGGGACAGGTAGGCACTGAAGCTTTCTTT. This chain connects TRBV7-9 to TRBJ1-1; 8 positions agree with TRBD1. The CDR3 extends over 15 amino acids. The V segment lost 1 base and the J segment 4 bases; nucleotides outside the gene matches: 5. Looked up from germline, CDR1 is SEHNR and CDR2 is FQNEAQ (reference sequence).

The gene calls are TRBV18 and TRBJ1-2; D remains ambiguous. Germline CDR1 is KGHSH and CDR2 is LQKENI. V was cut by 2 bases and J by 6 bases, with 13 bases left in between. CDR3 length: 14 amino acids. The CDR3 DNA reads as TGTGCCAGCTCACCATCACGGGAGGGTCATGGCTACACCTTC. Translating it yields CASSPSREGHGYTF. Variable domain in full (rest from reference TRBV18 and TRBJ1-2): NAGVMQNPRHLVRRRGQEARLRCSPMKGHSHVYWYRQLPEEGLKFMVYLQKENIIDESGMPKERFSAEFPKEGPSILRIQQVVRGDSAAYFCASSPSREGHGYTFGSGTRLTVV.

The V and J genes are TRBV11-2 and TRBJ2-5; 15 bases are shared with TRBD2. Germline loops: CDR1 SGHAT, CDR2 FQNNGV. Trimming took 5 bases from V and 5 from J; bases not matched to a gene: 9. This CDR3 contains 17 residues. The CDR3 sequence: CASSPRTSGGAVETQYF. The CDR3 nucleotides are TGTGCCAGCAGCCCCCGGACTAGCGGGGGGGCGGTTGAGACCCAGTACTTC. Full variable domain (missing parts from reference TRBV11-2 and TRBJ2-5): EAGVAQSPRYKIIEKRQSVAFWCNPISGHATLYWYQQILGQGPKLLIQFQNNGVVDDSQLPKDRFSAERLKGVDSTLKIQPAKLEDSAVYLCASSPRTSGGAVETQYFGPGTRLLVL.

This clone was detected only once. V usage is TRBV9 and J usage is TRBJ2-6; 8 nucleotides align to TRBD1. Germline lookup yields CDR1 SGDLS and CDR2 YYNGEE. V shed 4 bases, J shed 2 bases, and the junction held 11 bases outside the gene matches. The length of the CDR3 is 18 residues. Here the CDR3 reads CASSLTVTGGPGANVLTF. In DNA form, the CDR3 reads TGTGCCAGCAGCCTCACCGTCACAGGGGGTCCTGGGGCCAACGTCCTGACTTTC. Looking up the rest from reference TRBV9 and TRBJ2-6 gives the full variable domain: DSGVTQTPKHLITATGQRVTLRCSPRSGDLSVYWYQQSLDQGLQFLIQYYNGEERAKGNILERFSAQQFPDLHSELNLSSLELGDSALYFCASSLTVTGGPGANVLTFGAGSRLTVL.

This chain uses TRBV6-5 with TRBJ2-5, with a weak D call TRBD1 (5 bases). The germline gives CDR1 MNHEY, CDR2 SVGAGI. Trimming took 6 bases from V and 5 from J, leaving 13 bases between them. The length of the CDR3 is 13 residues. The CDR3 DNA follows: TGTGCCAGCAGGAGAACAGGATTGGAGACCCAGTACTTC. Translating gives CASRRTGLETQYF.

CDR3 protein: CASRSRDRNTGELFF. In DNA form, the CDR3 reads TGTGCCAGCAGAAGCCGGGACAGGAACACCGGGGAGCTGTTTTTT. The chain has TRBV7-2 and TRBJ2-2; TRBD1 aligns across 7 bases. The CDR3 has 15 residues. The germline V gene has CDR1 SGHTA and CDR2 FQGNSA. Germline trimming cut 6 bases from V and 1 base from J; bases unmatched to any gene: 5.

A single count supports this clone. This chain uses TRBV9 with TRBJ2-5, with TRBD2 matching over 10 bases. V was pared by 0 bases and J by 2 bases, with 10 bases of the junction left unmatched. CDR1 is SGDLS, CDR2 YYNGEE, per germline. The CDR3 extends over 18 amino acids. The CDR3 is CASSVVVTSGGDQETQYF. For the CDR3, the DNA is TGTGCCAGCAGCGTAGTAGTTACAAGCGGGGGGGATCAAGAGACCCAGTACTTC. Full variable domain (missing parts from reference TRBV9 and TRBJ2-5): DSGVTQTPKHLITATGQRVTLRCSPRSGDLSVYWYQQSLDQGLQFLIQYYNGEERAKGNILERFSAQQFPDLHSELNLSSLELGDSALYFCASSVVVTSGGDQETQYFGPGTRLLVL.

With regard to this clone: Other DNA sequences from this sample encode an identical CDR3 as well. This chain links TRBV6-5 with TRBJ1-5; D may be TRBD1 (6 bases). In germline, CDR1 is MNHEY, CDR2 SVGAGI. The germline V and J ends were trimmed by 2 bases and 6 bases, with 8 bases remaining between them. The CDR3 is 13 amino acids. CDR3 sequence (DNA): TGTGCCAGCAGTTACGGGGGCGGTCAGCCCCAGCATTTT. Amino acid sequence: CASSYGGGQPQHF.

In its sample, this clone was seen once. V is TRBV5-6 and J is TRBJ1-3, with TRBD1 as a possible D gene (5 bases). The CDR3 covers 16 residues. The germline V and J ends were trimmed by 3 bases and 0 bases, with 13 bases remaining between them. Germline V gene lookup returns CDR1 SGHDT and CDR2 YYEEEE. The CDR3 bases are TGTGCCAGCAGCTCAGAACTACAGGACTCTGGAAACACCATATATTTT. It encodes CASSSELQDSGNTIYF.

CDR3 protein: CASSFGGYYGYTF. The CDR3 DNA is TGTGCCAGCAGTTTTGGGGGGTATTATGGCTACACCTTC. The chain couples TRBV28 to TRBJ1-2; perhaps TRBD1 as D (5 bases). The CDR3 totals 13 residues. The germline V gene has CDR1 MDHEN and CDR2 SYDVKM. The V end lost 3 bases, the J end lost 5 bases, and 10 bases lay between the germline ends.

The chain couples TRBV14 to TRBJ1-1; TRBD1 matches 8 bases. The ends lost 0 bases at V and 10 bases at J; junction bases unmatched: 13. CDR3 length: 16 residues. In germline, CDR1 is SGHDN, CDR2 FVKESK. This chain's CDR3 is CASSQDYSRGRDGAFF. The CDR3 coding sequence is TGTGCCAGCAGCCAAGATTATAGCAGGGGGCGCGATGGAGCTTTCTTT.

This chain uses TRBV19 with TRBJ1-5; 10 bases map to TRBD1. The CDR3 runs to 21 residues. Germline lookup yields CDR1 LNHDA and CDR2 SQIVND (reference sequence). Trimming cost V 2 bases and J 8 bases; bases outside gene matches: 24. CDR3 nucleotides: TGTGCCAGTAGTATAAGCGTGTTTTTGGTGACAGGGGGCAACGGGGTTGAGCCCCAGCATTTT. This codes for CASSISVFLVTGGNGVEPQHF.

V gene TRBV5-1 combines with J gene TRBJ1-3; TRBD1 might be the D (6 bases). The V gene's germline CDR1 is SGHRS and CDR2 YFSETQ. V lost 1 base and J 4 bases, leaving 21 bases between the germline ends. This CDR3 is built from 18 residues. CDR3 region: CASSLRQGLLGEGNTIYF. For the CDR3, the DNA is TGCGCCAGCAGCTTGCGGCAGGGGCTTTTAGGAGAGGGAAACACCATATATTTT.